This T cell receptor (beta chain) was identified during a study of T cells after yellow fever vaccination (dated by TCRdb to between 2017 and 2020). Regarding the complete study: The SMART-Seq v4 Ultra Low Input RNA kit was used to prepare libraries from fractions with low cell numbers. To track T-cell clones before and after primary and booster YFV17D yellow fever vaccination, bulk TCR alpha and beta repertoires were sequenced longitudinally. The cohort comprised two healthy male donors, one aged 18 to 30 and one aged 30 to 40 years. Blood was drawn at multiple timepoints before and after primary and secondary immunization, with bulk PBMC replicates and cell subsets isolated. Points the paper makes about the study in general: Because only two donors were included in the study, the extent to which the findings can be generalized is limited. FACS-sorted repertoires could contain abundant contaminating clonotypes from the bulk population, so computational filtering was required. Compared with the primary T-cell response, the secondary T-cell response was weaker but faster, peaking on day 5 rather than day 15. A small fraction of clonotypes showed up in both the CD4 and CD8 compartments, probably as a result of convergent recombination. After the booster, most of the clones that had expanded following primary vaccination were detected again (just under 97% of CD4 and more than 85% of CD8), which suggests that memory was broadly maintained.

What this sample's treatment or condition label stands for: live attenuated yellow fever vaccine strain. At every blood-draw timepoint, two biological replicates of bulk PBMCs were collected. PBMCs were isolated from peripheral blood using a standard Ficoll-Paque protocol. TriZol was used to extract RNA from bulk PBMCs, from CD4 and CD8 fractions, and from dextramer-positive and dextramer-negative fractions. TCRdb shows the sequencer as Illumina NovaSeq 6000. TCR cDNA was synthesized by 5'RACE template switching, which introduced a universal primer site and unique molecular identifiers. Priming for cDNA synthesis came from both the TCR alpha and TCR beta constant segments. Libraries were amplified in two PCR steps, with sample barcodes and sequencing adapters added in the second step. Libraries were sequenced on Illumina HiSeq 2500 (2x100 bp) or NovaSeq (2x150 bp). The authors' analysis ran thus. Demultiplexing of reads and collapsing into UMI consensus sequences were performed with MIGEC, and V(D)J alignment was carried out with MiXCR. Vaccine-responding clonotypes were defined with edgeR using replicate PBMC samples, requiring FDR below 0.01 and a log2 fold change above 5 up to day 15. Each bulk clonotype received a CD4 or CD8 identity based on whether the sequenced CD4 or CD8 repertoire contained that clonotype at higher abundance. TCRdb passed the public sequencing reads through fastp at Q25 and MiXCR, retaining productive beta sequences. When rows share a CDR3 protein, they turn into one entry using the most common DNA and genes. What appears here as the V and J calls and clone size reflects TCRdb's work, not the paper's. The sample records hundreds of thousands of distinct CDR3 sequences, around 20% of which are singletons. The ten largest make up 15% to 20% of the sample.

CDR1 and CDR2 are drawn from the germline V gene: SGHNT, YENEEA. V has 8 bases trimmed and J has 5 bases trimmed; junction bases matching no gene number 25. Measured from the cysteine to the valine, the CDR3 is 19 residues long. The CDR3 DNA has 57 bases and is translated from base 1. A note on this clonotype: Its specific antigen is unknown. No qualities accompany the bases; no much larger clone lies one base away.

This receptor chain uses TRBV11-3 and TRBJ2-7; 9 of the junction bases match TRBD1. The sequence derives from a man younger than 35 who received the YFV17D yellow fever vaccine. The sequenced sample was PBMCs, obtained before the yellow fever booster vaccination. The DNA sequence is TGTGCCAGCGCGTCCGCCTCCCCCAACTACCGGGACAGGGTCCACGAGCAGTACGTC. Its translation reads: CASASASPNYRDRVHEQYV.